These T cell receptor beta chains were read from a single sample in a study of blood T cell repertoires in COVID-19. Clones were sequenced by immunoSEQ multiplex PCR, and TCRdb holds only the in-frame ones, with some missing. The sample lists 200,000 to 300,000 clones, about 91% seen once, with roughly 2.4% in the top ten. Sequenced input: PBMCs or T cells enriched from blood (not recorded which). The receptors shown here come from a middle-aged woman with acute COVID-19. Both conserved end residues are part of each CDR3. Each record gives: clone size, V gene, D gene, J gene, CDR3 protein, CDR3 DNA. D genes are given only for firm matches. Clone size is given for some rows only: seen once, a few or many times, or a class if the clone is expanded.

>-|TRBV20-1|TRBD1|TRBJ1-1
CSASGGGQISNTEAFF
TGCAGTGCTAGTGGTGGGGGACAGATCTCTAACACTGAAGCTTTCTTT
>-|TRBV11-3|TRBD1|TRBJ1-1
CASSLDGTGGTEAFF
TGTGCCAGCAGCTTAGACGGGACAGGGGGGACTGAAGCTTTCTTT
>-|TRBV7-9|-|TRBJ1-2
CASSPPGGNYGYTF
TGTGCCAGCAGTCCGCCGGGGGGGAACTATGGCTACACCTTC
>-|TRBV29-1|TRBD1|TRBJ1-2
CSVGRGDGYTF
TGCAGCGTTGGCAGGGGGGATGGCTACACCTTC
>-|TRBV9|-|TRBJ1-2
CASSPSPAGRDGYTF
TGTGCCAGCAGCCCGAGTCCGGCAGGGAGGGATGGCTACACCTTC
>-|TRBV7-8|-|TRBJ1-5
CASSLAVRQPQHF
TGTGCCAGCAGCTTAGCGGTCCGGCAGCCCCAGCATTTT
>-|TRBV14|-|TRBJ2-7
CASSQAGLPYEQYF
TGTGCCAGCAGCCAAGCAGGATTACCCTACGAGCAGTACTTC
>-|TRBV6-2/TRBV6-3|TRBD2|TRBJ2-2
CASSDPRRREGETGELFF
TGTGCCAGCAGTGATCCCCGGCGGCGGGAGGGGGAGACCGGGGAGCTGTTTTTT
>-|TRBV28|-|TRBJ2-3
CASSSPGGGGTDTQYF
TGTGCCAGCAGCTCACCGGGGGGCGGCGGCACAGATACGCAGTATTTT
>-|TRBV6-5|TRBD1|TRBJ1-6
CASRGTGRAPPLHF
TGTGCCAGCAGAGGGACAGGGAGGGCGCCACCCCTCCACTTT
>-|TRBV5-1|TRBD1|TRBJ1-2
CASRIGTGSNYGYTF
TGCGCCAGCAGAATAGGGACAGGATCTAACTATGGCTACACCTTC
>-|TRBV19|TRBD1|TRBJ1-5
CAPKRVTGGFAWNQPQHF
TGTGCCCCTAAAAGGGTGACAGGGGGATTTGCGTGGAATCAGCCCCAGCATTTT
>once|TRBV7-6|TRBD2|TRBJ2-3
CASSPIGTSGVTTDTQYF
TGTGCCAGCAGCCCAATCGGGACTAGCGGGGTAACCACAGATACGCAGTATTTT
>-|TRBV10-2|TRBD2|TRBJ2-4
CASSETSGSGGIQYF
TGCGCCAGCAGCGAGACTAGCGGGAGTGGGGGCATTCAGTACTTC